The 12 T cell receptor beta chains below all came from one sample that was sequenced in a study of CD8 T cells in Susac syndrome. Reverse transcription of roughly 0.45 to 1 ug RNA used random hexamers. TCRdb redid the calling of the immunoSEQ multiplex PCR reads with MiXCR, one entry per CDR3 protein. The table includes about 200,000 distinct CDR3 sequences, roughly 94% detected once. Sequenced input: CD4+ T cells from PBMCs. Receptors were obtained from a human donor with multiple sclerosis.

V and J are TRBV20-1 and TRBJ2-7; D is unresolved. Germline CDR1 is DFQATT and CDR2 is SNEGSKA (reference sequence). The CDR3 runs 12 residues. Trimming shortened V by 1 base and J by 2 bases, and 6 bases separated the two germline ends. As DNA, the CDR3 is TGCAGTGCTAGAGGGGCCGCCTACGAGCAGTACTTC. Its protein product is CSARGAAYEQYF.

This clonotype was seen only once. This rearrangement joins TRBV14 to TRBJ2-1; D may be TRBD1 (6 bases). There are 14 residues in the CDR3. The V end was cut by 7 bases, the J end by 7 bases, with 17 bases between. Germline assignment: CDR1 SGHDN and CDR2 FVKESK. CDR3 amino acids: CASNNRARGNEQFF. The CDR3, as DNA: TGTGCCAGCAACAACAGGGCCCGCGGGAATGAGCAGTTCTTC.

J is TRBJ2-3 and V is TRBV20-1; 7 bases line up with TRBD1. V trimming: 5 bases; J trimming: 8 bases; junction bases outside the gene matches: 7. Germline V gives CDR1 DFQATT, CDR2 SNEGSKA (reference sequence). This CDR3 spans 12 amino acids. CDR3 residues: CSARTGFFTQYF. CDR3 in DNA: TGCAGTGCTCGGACAGGATTCTTTACGCAGTATTTT.

The chain employs TRBV30 and TRBJ1-5; D perhaps matches TRBD1 (6 bases). The V end was cut by 4 bases, the J end by 3 bases, with 10 bases between. This CDR3 contains 13 residues. Germline V gene data show CDR1 as GTSNPN and CDR2 as SVGIG (reference sequence). CDR3 sequence (DNA): TGTGCCTGGACAGGGGACCTCAATCAGCCCCAGCATTTT. Residues: CAWTGDLNQPQHF.

This chain uses TRBV29-1 with TRBJ2-7; a weak D match, TRBD1 (6 bases). Trimming shortened V by 2 bases and J by 3 bases, and 8 bases separated the two germline ends. Germline CDR1 SQVTM, CDR2 ANQGSEA. The CDR3 has 12 residues. CDR3 in amino acids: CSVERGSYEQYV. As DNA, the CDR3 is TGCAGCGTTGAAAGGGGGAGCTACGAGCAGTACGTC.

The rearrangement uses TRBV20-1 and TRBJ2-7, with 10 bases matching TRBD2. Germline V gene lookup returns CDR1 DFQATT and CDR2 SNEGSKA (reference sequence). The CDR3 extends over 15 amino acids. The CDR3 here is CSGSQRTSGSYEQYF. For the CDR3, the DNA is TGCAGCGGATCGCAAAGGACTAGCGGCTCCTACGAGCAGTACTTC.

The V and J genes are TRBV30 and TRBJ1-3, with a weak D call TRBD1 (6 bases). V was trimmed by 4 bases and J by 4 bases, leaving 11 bases between them. The CDR3 has 13 amino acids. Germline CDR1 and CDR2: GTSNPN and SVGIG (reference sequence). The CDR3 protein is CAWMRGFGNTIYF. The CDR3 bases are TGTGCCTGGATGAGGGGGTTCGGAAACACCATATATTTT.

CDR3 sequence reads: CSVDGREDYGYTF. For the CDR3, the DNA is TGCAGCGTTGATGGCAGGGAAGACTATGGCTACACCTTC. The rearrangement joins TRBV29-1 to TRBJ1-2; D is possibly TRBD1 (5 bases). V shed 3 bases and J shed 3 bases, with 11 bases lying between them. Germline CDR1 and CDR2: SQVTM and ANQGSEA. The CDR3 sequence is 13 residues long.

The chain carries TRBV29-1 and TRBJ1-5; a possible D gene is TRBD1 (6 bases). Per the germline V gene, CDR1 is SQVTM and CDR2 is ANQGSEA. Trimming left V 4 bases short and J 4 bases short, with 11 bases between. The CDR3 runs to 13 residues. The CDR3 nucleotides are TGCAGCGTTGGGGAACAGGGAAATCAGCCCCAGCATTTT. Translating it yields CSVGEQGNQPQHF. Combining the CDR3 with reference TRBV29-1 and TRBJ1-5 gives the whole variable domain SAVISQKPSRDICQRGTSLTIQCQVDSQVTMMFWYRQQPGQSLTLIATANQGSEATYESGFVIDKFPISRPNLTFSTLTVSNMSPEDSSIYLCSVGEQGNQPQHFGDGTRLSIL.

This clonotype was seen once. The chain joins TRBV7-9 to TRBJ2-3, with D maybe TRBD1 (6 bases). Trimming stripped 4 bases from V and 0 bases from J, with 11 bases between. CDR1 SEHNR and CDR2 FQNEAQ come from the germline V gene (reference sequence). The CDR3 length is 15 residues. CDR3 protein: CASSSKDRSTDTQYF. The DNA for the CDR3 is TGTGCCAGCAGCTCGAAAGACAGGAGCACAGATACGCAGTATTTT.

This clonotype was seen only once. This rearrangement joins TRBV20-1 to TRBJ1-1; D is possibly TRBD1 (5 bases). V gave up 3 bases and J gave up 1 base, with 12 bases separating them. The CDR3 is made up of 14 amino acids. Germline V gives CDR1 DFQATT, CDR2 SNEGSKA (reference sequence). The CDR3 nucleotides read TGCAGTGCTAGCCTGGGACCGCGGAACACTGAAGCTTTCTTT. Protein sequence: CSASLGPRNTEAFF.

The V call is TRBV2, the J call TRBJ2-3; 9 positions agree with TRBD1. CDR1 is SNHLY and CDR2 is FYNNEI in the germline V gene. The V segment lost 6 bases and the J segment 6 bases; nucleotides outside the gene matches: 7. The CDR3 length is 14 residues. CDR3 region: CASSGTGQSDTQYF. The CDR3 bases are TGTGCCAGCAGCGGGACAGGGCAGTCCGATACGCAGTATTTT. The whole variable domain, filled in from reference TRBV2 and TRBJ2-3, reads EPEVTQTPSHQVTQMGQEVILRCVPISNHLYFYWYRQILGQKVEFLVSFYNNEISEKSEIFDDQFSVERPDGSNFTLKIRSTKLEDSAMYFCASSGTGQSDTQYFGPGTRLTVL.